The clone carrying this T cell receptor beta chain was seen ten or more times. Its antigen remains unknown. The CDR3 consists of 15 residues. V lost 0 bases, J lost 9 bases, and 8 bases stayed unmatched. Germline assignment: CDR1 SGHRS and CDR2 YFSETQ. The sample originates from a study of CD8 T cells in ankylosing spondylitis. Points from the study as a whole: CD8+ disease-linked clones were present at relatively low frequencies in blood.

In making TCR beta libraries, quantitative 5'-RACE with molecular barcodes was used. TCRdb re-called the 5' RACE reads with MiXCR, one entry per CDR3 protein. The sample gives about 220,000 distinct CDR3 sequences, 10% of which show up once; approximately 20% is in the top ten. The receptor comes from a male donor with ankylosing spondylitis or in good health (not recorded which). Material for sequencing was blood, either unsorted or a sorted T cell fraction (not recorded which). V is TRBV5-1 and J is TRBJ2-1; 8 nucleotides match TRBD2. CDR3 loop: CASSLDGGAEVEQFF. As DNA, the CDR3 is TGCGCCAGCAGCTTGGACGGGGGGGCCGAGGTTGAGCAGTTCTTC.